The 29 T cell receptor beta chains below all came from one sample that was sequenced in a study of T cell clones after liver transplantation. Repertoires were generated with immunoSEQ multiplex PCR, while TCRdb's copy carries only in-frame clones and drops some. The repertoire holds over 50,000 clones, about 81% seen once, with over 6.5% in the top ten. The specimen comprised CD4+ T cells from blood, sampled before liver transplant. The receptor set was obtained from a human donor who received a liver transplant.

This chain links TRBV7-6 with TRBJ2-5; TRBD2 agrees at 13 bases. Germline values: CDR1 SGHVS, CDR2 FNYEAQ. This CDR3 spans 16 amino acids. Trimming removed 2 bases from V and 5 bases from J; junction bases left unmatched: 5. Here the CDR3 DNA reads TGTGCCAGCAGCTTAACTAGCGGGGGGGCCTGGGAGACCCAGTACTTC. Translation gives CASSLTSGGAWETQYF.

The V and J genes are TRBV27 and TRBJ2-2; D might be TRBD1 (6 bases). Germline CDR1 is MNHEY and CDR2 is SMNVEV (reference sequence). This CDR3 has 14 residues. The ends were cut back, 6 bases at V and 4 bases at J, with 12 bases in the middle. CDR3 coding DNA: TGTGCCAGCAGCCCTCTCAGGGGCACCGGGGAGCTGTTTTTT. Protein product: CASSPLRGTGELFF.

Only one count was recorded for this clone. The chain recombines TRBV27 with TRBJ2-2; weak D call: TRBD1 (5 bases). The CDR3 contains 15 residues. V was cut by 3 bases and J by 3 bases, with 11 bases left in between. Germline CDR1 is MNHEY and CDR2 is SMNVEV (reference sequence). CDR3 in DNA: TGTGCCAGCAGTTTCTCGAACAGGTACACCGGGGAGCTGTTTTTT. This gives the protein CASSFSNRYTGELFF.

The chain couples TRBV28 to TRBJ1-3; D remains unclear. The germline gives CDR1 MDHEN, CDR2 SYDVKM. The V end was cut by 3 bases, the J end by 1 base, with 13 bases between. The CDR3 has 16 amino acids. CDR3 coding DNA: TGTGCCAGCAGTTTTCCTGGACCTACTTCTGGAAACACCATATATTTT. It encodes CASSFPGPTSGNTIYF.

The CDR3 protein is CASSPGQGLPYEQYF. DNA for the CDR3: TGTGCCAGCAGCCCTGGACAGGGGTTACCCTACGAGCAGTACTTC. The genes are TRBV5-5 and TRBJ2-7, with 9 bases matching TRBD1. CDR1 is SGHKS and CDR2 is YYEKEE in the germline V gene (reference sequence). The CDR3 consists of 15 residues. Losses at the gene ends were 4 bases for V and 2 bases for J; bases not matched to a gene: 7.

The CDR3, as DNA: TGTGCCAGCAGAAGACAGGGAGTCACTGAAGCTTTCTTT. It yields the protein CASRRQGVTEAFF. The rearrangement uses TRBV6-5 and TRBJ1-1; 7 positions match TRBD1. V was clipped by 6 bases and J by 4 bases; unmatched bases: 5. The germline V gene encodes CDR1 MNHEY and CDR2 SVGAGI. The CDR3 runs 13 residues.

The chain employs TRBV4-3 and TRBJ1-1; 8 bases align to TRBD1. With V trimmed by 4 bases and J by 1 base, 14 bases remained unmatched. Germline V CDR1 and CDR2: LGHNA, YSLEER. The CDR3 has 18 amino acids. CDR3 amino acids: CASSLGLTGTGGNTEAFF. CDR3 DNA sequence: TGCGCCAGCAGCCTTGGCCTAACAGGGACAGGCGGGAACACTGAAGCTTTCTTT.

The chain is built from TRBV7-2 and TRBJ2-1, with D possibly TRBD2 on 5 matching bases. The CDR3 runs 14 residues. Germline CDR1 reads SGHTA; CDR2 reads FQGNSA. V lost 3 bases and J lost 0, with 6 bases in between. CDR3 sequence (DNA): TGTGCCAGCAGCTTTGGAGGCTCCTACAATGAGCAGTTCTTC. Translated, it gives CASSFGGSYNEQFF.

The rearrangement links TRBV28 to TRBJ2-1, with D perhaps assigned TRBD1 or TRBD2 (5 bases each). The V end was cut by 5 bases, the J end by 1 base, with 9 bases between. Per germline, CDR1 MDHEN and CDR2 SYDVKM. This CDR3 has 14 amino acids. This chain's CDR3 is CASSRGRSYNEQFF. In nucleotides, the CDR3 is TGTGCCAGCAGTAGGGGACGGTCCTACAATGAGCAGTTCTTC.

This chain joins TRBV2 and TRBJ1-2, with 9 nucleotides matching TRBD1. In germline, CDR1 is SNHLY, CDR2 FYNNEI. The ends lost 1 base at V and 6 bases at J; junction bases unmatched: 6. The CDR3 is made up of 15 amino acids. The CDR3 region is CASSEVTGGVDGYTF. CDR3 in DNA: TGTGCCAGCAGTGAAGTGACAGGGGGGGTAGATGGCTACACCTTC.

The rearrangement joins TRBV25-1 to TRBJ2-6; D unresolved. The germline V gene has CDR1 MGHDK and CDR2 SYGVNS. V shed 5 bases and J shed 2 bases, with 4 bases lying between them. The CDR3 length is 13 residues. DNA for the CDR3: TGTGCCAGCAGTTCCGCTGGGGCCAACGTCCTGACTTTC. Amino acid sequence: CASSSAGANVLTF.

The V and J genes are TRBV29-1 and TRBJ1-3; no clear D. Germline V gene lookup returns CDR1 SQVTM and CDR2 ANQGSEA. Between the trimmed V and J ends, which lost 2 bases and 4 bases, there was a span of 9 bases. There are 13 residues in the CDR3. CDR3 sequence (DNA): TGCAGCGTTGAAATATCGGGGGGAAACACCATATATTTT. Translating gives CSVEISGGNTIYF.

The genes are TRBV30 and TRBJ2-7, with TRBD1 as a possible D gene (6 bases). This CDR3 is 11 amino acids long. Trimming removed 3 bases from V and 9 bases from J, with 12 bases in between. Germline V gene lookup returns CDR1 GTSNPN and CDR2 SVGIG (reference sequence). As DNA, the CDR3 is TGTGCCTGGAGGAGGGGGTCGGGGCAGTACTTC. Encoded protein: CAWRRGSGQYF. The complete variable domain, with remaining parts taken from reference TRBV30 and TRBJ2-7, reads SQTIHQWPATLVQPVGSPLSLECTVEGTSNPNLYWYRQAAGRGLQLLFYSVGIGQISSEVPQNLSASRPQDRQFILSSKKLLLSDSGFYLCAWRRGSGQYFGPGTRLTVT.

The chain links TRBV9 to TRBJ2-7; 11 nucleotides agree with TRBD2. After removal of 3 bases from V and 3 bases from J, the junction contained 5 bases not matched to a gene. The CDR3 spans 15 residues. Per germline, CDR1 SGDLS and CDR2 YYNGEE. As DNA, the CDR3 is TGTGCCAGCAGCGAGGGACTAGCGGAGGGCTACGAGCAGTACTTC. Encoded protein: CASSEGLAEGYEQYF.

The chain recombines TRBV7-2 with TRBJ2-5; 7 nucleotides match TRBD1. From germline, CDR1 is SGHTA and CDR2 FQGNSA. The CDR3 spans 15 residues. Unmatched junction bases numbered 10, after V lost 4 bases and J lost 5 bases. The CDR3 nucleotides read TGTGCCAGCAGCTCTGGGCAGACAGGGTGGGAGACCCAGTACTTC. This translates into CASSSGQTGWETQYF.

This chain links TRBV5-1 with TRBJ1-6; D may be TRBD1 (5 bases). V was clipped by 3 bases and J by 4 bases, with 8 bases between them. The germline gives CDR1 SGHRS, CDR2 YFSETQ. The CDR3 has 14 residues. The CDR3 protein is CASSSQGYNSPLHF. The CDR3 DNA reads as TGCGCCAGCAGCTCCCAGGGATATAATTCACCCCTCCACTTT. The whole variable domain, filled in from reference TRBV5-1 and TRBJ1-6, reads KAGVTQTPRYLIKTRGQQVTLSCSPISGHRSVSWYQQTPGQGLQFLFEYFSETQRNKGNFPGRFSGRQFSNSRSEMNVSTLELGDSALYLCASSSQGYNSPLHFGNGTRLTVT.

The V and J genes are TRBV27 and TRBJ1-3, with 8 bases matching TRBD1. This CDR3 has 14 residues. After removal of 8 bases from V and 0 bases from J, the junction contained 3 bases not matched to a gene. CDR1 is MNHEY, CDR2 SMNVEV, per germline (reference sequence). The CDR3 spells CASGTGSSGNTIYF. CDR3 coding DNA: TGTGCCAGCGGGACAGGCTCCTCTGGAAACACCATATATTTT.

The genes are TRBV10-3 and TRBJ2-1; 10 nucleotides match TRBD2. Trimming removed 10 bases from V and 5 bases from J; junction bases left unmatched: 8. The germline V gene has CDR1 ENHRY and CDR2 SYGVKD. CDR3 length: 14 amino acids. CDR3 DNA sequence: TGTGCCACCAAGCTAGCGGGAGAGAACAATGAGCAGTTCTTC. Translated: CATKLAGENNEQFF.

This chain joins TRBV7-9 and TRBJ2-1, with TRBD2 matching over 7 bases. The ends lost 0 bases at V and 8 bases at J; junction bases unmatched: 4. This CDR3 spans 14 amino acids. Germline V gene sequence: CDR1 SEHNR, CDR2 FQNEAQ (reference sequence). CDR3 nucleotide sequence: TGTGCCAGCAGCTTAGCGCAGGGAGGGGATGAGCAGTTCTTC. Residues: CASSLAQGGDEQFF.

V gene TRBV11-3 combines with J gene TRBJ2-7; no reliable D call. This CDR3 contains 12 residues. Per germline, CDR1 SGHNT and CDR2 YENEEA. Trimming left V 5 bases short and J 2 bases short, with 7 bases between. The CDR3 sequence: CASSQGPYEQYF. In nucleotides, the CDR3 is TGTGCCAGCAGCCAAGGACCCTACGAGCAGTACTTC.

V and J are TRBV19 and TRBJ2-5; tentatively, D is TRBD1 (6 bases). V gave up 7 bases and J gave up 5 bases, with 14 bases separating them. CDR3 length: 13 amino acids. CDR1 and CDR2 (germline): LNHDA, SQIVND (reference sequence). The CDR3 region has the DNA TGTGCCAGTAATAGGGGGATGAAGGAGACCCAGTACTTC. Translation gives CASNRGMKETQYF.

This clone was counted once. CDR3 protein: CASSSGTASTDTQYF. The CDR3 DNA follows: TGTGCCAGCAGCTCCGGGACTGCGAGCACAGATACGCAGTATTTT. J is TRBJ2-3 and V is TRBV11-3; D perhaps matches TRBD2 (6 bases). The CDR3 runs 15 residues. Trimming shortened V by 4 bases and J by 0 bases, and 11 bases separated the two germline ends. Germline loops: CDR1 SGHNT, CDR2 YENEEA.

This sequence joins TRBV7-9 and TRBJ2-4, with 15 nucleotides matching TRBD2. This CDR3 has 18 amino acids. V lost 5 bases, J lost 3 bases, and 8 bases stayed unmatched. In germline, CDR1 is SEHNR, CDR2 FQNEAQ (reference sequence). The chain's CDR3 is CASSRPGLAGGHKNIQYF. The DNA for the CDR3 is TGTGCCAGCAGCCGTCCAGGACTAGCGGGAGGGCACAAAAACATTCAGTACTTC.

This clone was counted only a few times. V gene TRBV2 combines with J gene TRBJ2-5, with D possibly TRBD2 on 7 matching bases. Deletions cut 6 bases from V and 3 bases from J, with 8 bases between. Germline CDR1 and CDR2: SNHLY and FYNNEI. The CDR3 extends over 12 amino acids. In nucleotides, the CDR3 is TGTGCCAGCAGAGGGGGGGAAGAGACCCAGTACTTC. Translation: CASRGGEETQYF.

This chain uses TRBV28 with TRBJ1-3; D is uncertain. CDR3 length equals 15 residues. Germline V gene sequence: CDR1 MDHEN, CDR2 SYDVKM. Trimming cost V 3 bases and J 4 bases, with 13 bases left between them. The CDR3 DNA reads TGTGCCAGCAGTTTGTGGACCCCCTCGGGAAACACCATATATTTT. Translating it yields CASSLWTPSGNTIYF.

Notes on this clone: Other DNA sequences from this sample encode an identical CDR3 as well. The genes are TRBV25-1 and TRBJ2-1, with 11 bases identical to TRBD1. CDR3 length: 13 amino acids. Germline V gene data show CDR1 as MGHDK and CDR2 as SYGVNS. Trimming removed 8 bases from V and 8 bases from J; junction bases left unmatched: 5. The CDR3 coding sequence is TGTGCCAGCTCGGACAGGGGGCTTGATGAGCAGTTCTTC. Protein: CASSDRGLDEQFF.

The V gene is TRBV6-5, the J gene TRBJ1-1, with D uncertain. CDR3 length equals 12 residues. V dropped 6 bases and J dropped 7 bases, with 12 bases sitting between them. Germline assignment: CDR1 MNHEY and CDR2 SVGAGI. The CDR3 DNA follows: TGTGCCAGCAGCCCCCCCGGGAGTGAAGCTTTCTTT. Translating gives CASSPPGSEAFF.

The chain uses TRBV5-1 and TRBJ2-3, with D unresolved. The germline V gene has CDR1 SGHRS and CDR2 YFSETQ. The CDR3 is 15 residues long. Between the trimmed V and J ends, which lost 0 bases and 4 bases, there was a span of 12 bases. CDR3 protein: CASSLEGYGADTQYF. The CDR3 bases are TGCGCCAGCAGCTTGGAGGGTTATGGGGCAGATACGCAGTATTTT.

The V call is TRBV20-1, the J call TRBJ2-7, with D unclear. This CDR3 spans 11 amino acids. V lost 6 bases and J lost 1, with 7 bases in between. Germline-derived CDR1 and CDR2 are DFQATT and SNEGSKA (reference sequence). This chain's CDR3 is CSAQLSYEQYF. The DNA for the CDR3 is TGCAGTGCGCAACTATCCTACGAGCAGTACTTC.